The 24 T cell receptor beta chains listed next were all sequenced from one sample in a study of T cells in Graves' hyperthyroidism and ophthalmopathy. Amplification yielded TCR beta CDR3 regions, with RNA transcripts as the source. With the HTBI primer set, the TCR CDR3 went through a first round of RT-PCR. From the multiplex PCR reads, TCRdb called clonotypes with MiXCR, one entry per CDR3 protein. The profile shows roughly 510,000 distinct CDR3 sequences, less than 25% of them singletons. The sample comprised blood. Source of these receptors: a man younger than 35 with Graves' hyperthyroidism.

The chain has TRBV7-9 and TRBJ1-2, with D possibly TRBD1 on 5 matching bases. Germline CDR1 and CDR2: SEHNR and FQNEAQ (reference sequence). This CDR3 is 14 amino acids long. Trimming took off 2 bases at V and 3 bases at J, with 10 bases between the two ends. The DNA of the CDR3 is TGTGCCAGCAGCTTACTGGGGGGGTACTATGGCTACACCTTC. Translation gives CASSLLGGYYGYTF. Drawing the rest from reference TRBV7-9 and TRBJ1-2, the complete variable domain is DTGVSQNPRHKITKRGQNVTFRCDPISEHNRLYWYRQTLGQGPEFLTYFQNEAQLEKSRLLSDRFSAERPKGSFSTLEIQRTEQGDSAMYLCASSLLGGYYGYTFGSGTRLTVV.

For this clonotype: One junction end does not reproduce the germline sequence, and a read error may be involved. This chain connects TRBV4-1 to TRBJ1-1, with a weak D call TRBD1 (6 bases). Germline V gene data show CDR1 as MGHRA and CDR2 as YSYEKL. There are 14 residues in the CDR3. As DNA, the CDR3 is TGTGCCTGCGGATCGTCAGGGGTGAACACTGAAGCTTTCTTT. It codes for CACGSSGVNTEAFF.

This clonotype has ten or more counts. The J gene is TRBJ1-1, the V gene TRBV7-3; D not certain. The CDR3 loop spans 13 amino acids. Trimming cost V 3 bases and J 2 bases, with 7 bases left between them. Germline assignment: CDR1 SGHTA and CDR2 FQGTGA. In DNA, the CDR3 is TGTGCCAGCAGCTTTGAGTACAACACTGAAGCTTTCTTT. It specifies CASSFEYNTEAFF.

Many counts were recorded for this clonotype. This chain joins TRBV13 and TRBJ2-5; D possibly corresponds to TRBD2 (6 bases). The germline V and J ends were trimmed by 0 bases and 7 bases, with 15 bases remaining between them. CDR3 length equals 15 residues. From germline, CDR1 is PRHDT and CDR2 FYEKMQ (reference sequence). CDR3 sequence: CASSLGRAAGGTQYF. The CDR3, as DNA: TGTGCCAGCAGCTTAGGTCGAGCGGCCGGGGGGACCCAGTACTTC.

This clonotype was seen ten or more times. V usage is TRBV7-9 and J usage is TRBJ1-2; the D gene is possibly TRBD1 (6 bases). The CDR3 runs 13 residues. Looked up from germline, CDR1 is SEHNR and CDR2 is FQNEAQ (reference sequence). The germline V and J ends were trimmed by 5 bases and 6 bases, with 13 bases remaining between them. The chain's CDR3 is CASSVTGQNGYTF. CDR3 bases: TGTGCCAGCAGCGTAACAGGACAGAATGGCTACACCTTC.

This chain uses TRBV11-3 with TRBJ2-7; no clear D gene. This CDR3 has 13 amino acids. The V and J ends lost 5 bases and 3 bases respectively, with 11 bases between them. CDR1 and CDR2 from the germline V gene are SGHNT and YENEEA. The CDR3 is CASSTRSFYEQYF. CDR3 nucleotides: TGTGCCAGCAGCACTCGGAGCTTCTACGAGCAGTACTTC.

CDR3 sequence reads: CSAKSLGETQYF. CDR3 DNA: TGCAGTGCTAAGAGCTTGGGGGAGACCCAGTACTTC. This chain joins TRBV20-1 and TRBJ2-5; D call uncertain. This CDR3 comprises 12 residues. V lost 4 bases and J lost 5, with 11 bases in between. Per the germline V gene, CDR1 is DFQATT and CDR2 is SNEGSKA (reference sequence).

In its sample, this clonotype was seen many times. The chain carries TRBV4-1 and TRBJ1-1; D call uncertain. Germline CDR1 MGHRA, CDR2 YSYEKL. The germline V and J ends were trimmed by 0 bases and 0 bases, with 11 bases remaining between them. The CDR3 length is 16 residues. DNA of the CDR3: TGCGCCAGCAGCCAAGACGAGATGCAGTTGAACACTGAAGCTTTCTTT. Residues: CASSQDEMQLNTEAFF.

This clonotype was picked up many times. This chain uses TRBV4-1 with TRBJ1-1; D remains ambiguous. The V gene's germline CDR1 is MGHRA and CDR2 YSYEKL. CDR3 size: 13 residues. V lost 5 bases and J lost 4, with 11 bases in between. CDR3 residues: CASSATRGTEAFF. CDR3 nucleotides: TGCGCCAGCAGCGCGACACGGGGCACTGAAGCTTTCTTT.

This clonotype was counted a few times. The chain joins TRBV7-8 to TRBJ2-5; TRBD2 is a possible D gene (7 bases). Germline-derived CDR1 and CDR2 are SGHVS and FQNEAQ. The ends were cut back, 0 bases at V and 5 bases at J, with 16 bases in the middle. The CDR3 has 16 residues. This CDR3 is CASSLAQGGEGETQYF. The DNA for the CDR3 is TGTGCCAGCAGCTTAGCGCAAGGGGGGGAGGGGGAGACCCAGTACTTC.

Many counts were recorded for this clonotype. The V call is TRBV6-1, the J call TRBJ1-2; D gene ambiguous. The CDR3 loop spans 11 amino acids. From germline, CDR1 is MNHNS and CDR2 SASEGT. CDR3 bases: TGTGTGTGTTTGACGGTCTATGGCTACACCTTC. It yields the protein CVCLTVYGYTF.

This clonotype was seen at least ten times. The V call is TRBV12-3 or TRBV12-4, the J call TRBJ2-5; D is perhaps TRBD2 (5 bases). V lost 5 bases to trimming and J lost 1 base, with 23 bases between them. CDR3 length: 18 residues. The CDR3 nucleotides are TGTGCCAGCAGTCTAACGGGGAAAGGAAGAGACGTCCAAGAGACCCAGTACTTC. It specifies CASSLTGKGRDVQETQYF.

This clonotype was seen a few times. The chain uses TRBV10-3 and TRBJ1-5, with 9 bases that match TRBD1. This CDR3 is 13 amino acids long. The V segment lost 4 bases and the J segment 7 bases; nucleotides outside the gene matches: 2. Germline values: CDR1 ENHRY, CDR2 SYGVKD. CDR3 sequence: CAISGDRVQPQHF. CDR3 DNA: TGTGCCATCAGTGGGGACAGGGTACAGCCCCAGCATTTT.

Concerning this clonotype: Possible read error: a much larger clone is one base away. The genes are TRBV2 and TRBJ1-1; TRBD1 is a possible D gene (5 bases). Germline-derived CDR1 and CDR2 are SNHLY and FYNNEI. The CDR3 extends over 13 amino acids. CDR3: CASAGLTNTEALF. CDR3 nucleotides: TGTGCCAGCGCGGGACTTACGAACACTGAAGCTCTCTTT.

This clonotype was detected ten times or more. The chain is built from TRBV6-1 and TRBJ1-2; perhaps TRBD1 as D (5 bases). This CDR3 has 14 residues. CDR1 MNHNS and CDR2 SASEGT come from the germline V gene. V lost 6 bases, J lost 0 bases, and 11 bases lay in between. CDR3 protein: CASSDIQANYGYTF. Here the CDR3 DNA reads TGTGCCAGCAGCGATATACAGGCTAACTATGGCTACACCTTC.

This clonotype was observed at least ten times. The chain has TRBV12-3 or TRBV12-4 and TRBJ1-1, with D possibly matching TRBD1 (6 bases). This CDR3 has 14 amino acids. The V and J ends lost 10 bases and 1 base respectively, with 16 bases between them. CDR3 amino acids: CATMRGGENTEAFF. In nucleotides, the CDR3 is TGTGCCACCATGCGGGGGGGCGAGAACACTGAAGCTTTCTTT.

This clonotype was counted a few times. Possible read error: a much larger clone is one base away. The chain joins TRBV11-2 to TRBJ2-2, with TRBD1 as a possible D gene (6 bases). Germline V gives CDR1 SGHAT, CDR2 FQNNGV. This CDR3 spans 16 amino acids. The CDR3 region has the DNA TGTGCCAGCAGCGTAGTCCTCACAGGGAGCGCCGGGGAGCTGCTTTTT. Residues: CASSVVLTGSAGELLF.

This clonotype has only a few counts. The rearrangement uses TRBV7-8 and TRBJ1-5, with D possibly TRBD1 on 5 matching bases. Germline-derived CDR1 and CDR2 are SGHVS and FQNEAQ. The CDR3 has 15 amino acids. Trimming pared 5 bases from V and 0 bases from J, leaving 11 bases between. The CDR3 DNA reads TGTGCCAGCAGCCCGGGACGGAATAGCAATCAGCCCCAGCATTTT. The encoded protein is CASSPGRNSNQPQHF.

This clonotype was recorded many times. The genes are TRBV28 and TRBJ2-7, with TRBD2 matching over 14 bases. Unmatched junction bases numbered 10, after V lost 9 bases and J lost 0 bases. Germline CDR1 and CDR2: MDHEN and SYDVKM. This CDR3 region has 17 residues. CDR3 loop: CARSPPGLAGVSYEQYF. In nucleotides, the CDR3 is TGTGCCAGAAGTCCCCCGGGACTAGCGGGGGTCTCCTACGAGCAGTACTTC.

The chain is built from TRBV12-3 or TRBV12-4 and TRBJ1-1; D perhaps matches TRBD1 (5 bases). V lost 7 bases and J lost 5, with 17 bases in between. The CDR3 contains 14 residues. CDR3: CASTVQVGGTEAFF. CDR3 sequence (DNA): TGTGCCAGCACCGTACAAGTGGGGGGGACTGAAGCTTTCTTT.

This sequence joins TRBV12-3 or TRBV12-4 and TRBJ2-5, with D possibly being TRBD1 (6 bases). Trimming cost V 5 bases and J 0 bases, with 25 bases left between them. The CDR3 loop spans 19 amino acids. The CDR3 spells CASSLRLGGIVRYQETQYF. The DNA of the CDR3 is TGTGCCAGCAGTCTCCGTTTAGGGGGTATCGTGCGGTACCAAGAGACCCAGTACTTC.

There are many counts of this clonotype. The genes are TRBV19 and TRBJ2-2; 15 bases align to TRBD2. The germline V gene has CDR1 LNHDA and CDR2 SQIVND (reference sequence). The CDR3 is 15 residues long. With V trimmed by 6 bases and J by 7 bases, 3 bases remained unmatched. The CDR3 sequence: CASSGGLAGGGELFF. In nucleotides, the CDR3 is TGTGCCAGTAGCGGGGGACTAGCGGGAGGCGGGGAGCTGTTTTTT.

This sequence joins TRBV6-1 and TRBJ2-5; 7 bases are shared with TRBD1. The germline CDR1 and CDR2 sequences are MNHNS and SASEGT. The CDR3 spans 15 residues. V was pared by 6 bases and J by 5 bases, with 12 bases of the junction left unmatched. CDR3 DNA: TGTGCCAGCAGGGGAGCCGGGACAGTCGGGGAGACCCAGTACTTC. It codes for CASRGAGTVGETQYF.

The chain recombines TRBV3-1 with TRBJ1-2; possible D gene TRBD1, 6 bases. V lost 4 bases and J lost 4, with 13 bases in between. The germline gives CDR1 LGHDT, CDR2 YNNKEL (reference sequence). The CDR3 contains 14 residues. The CDR3 coding sequence is TGTGCCAGCAGCCGTTTGCAGGGGCCCTATGGCTACACCTTC. It is translated as CASSRLQGPYGYTF.